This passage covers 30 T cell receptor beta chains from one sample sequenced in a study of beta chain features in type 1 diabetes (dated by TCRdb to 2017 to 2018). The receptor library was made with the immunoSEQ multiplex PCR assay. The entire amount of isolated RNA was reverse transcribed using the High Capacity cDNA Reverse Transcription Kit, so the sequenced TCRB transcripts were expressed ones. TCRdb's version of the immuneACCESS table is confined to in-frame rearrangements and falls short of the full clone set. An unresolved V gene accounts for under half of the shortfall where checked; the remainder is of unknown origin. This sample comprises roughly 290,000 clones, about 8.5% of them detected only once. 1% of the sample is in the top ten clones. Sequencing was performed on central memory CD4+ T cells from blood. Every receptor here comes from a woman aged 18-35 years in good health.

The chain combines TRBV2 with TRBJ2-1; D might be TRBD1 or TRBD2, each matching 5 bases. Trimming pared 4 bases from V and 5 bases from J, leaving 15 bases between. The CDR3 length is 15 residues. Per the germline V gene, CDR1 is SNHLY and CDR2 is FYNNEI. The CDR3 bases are TGTGCCAGCAGTGCTAGGGACGCACGAAACAATGAGCAGTTCTTC. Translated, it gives CASSARDARNNEQFF.

The CDR3 is CASSQGAVSYNEQFF. Written as DNA, the CDR3 is TGTGCCAGCAGCCAAGGGGCGGTCTCCTACAATGAGCAGTTCTTC. The V and J genes are TRBV4-2 and TRBJ2-1; D gene uncertain. Deletions cut 1 base from V and 0 bases from J, with 7 bases between. Germline assignment: CDR1 LGHNA and CDR2 YNFKEQ. This CDR3 region has 15 residues.

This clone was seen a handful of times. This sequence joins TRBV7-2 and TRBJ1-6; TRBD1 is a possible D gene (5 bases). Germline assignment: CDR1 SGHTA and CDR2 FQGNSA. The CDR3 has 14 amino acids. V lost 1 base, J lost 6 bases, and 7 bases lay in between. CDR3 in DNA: TGTGCCAGCAGCTTAGAGGGACCTAATTCACCCCTCCACTTT. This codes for CASSLEGPNSPLHF.

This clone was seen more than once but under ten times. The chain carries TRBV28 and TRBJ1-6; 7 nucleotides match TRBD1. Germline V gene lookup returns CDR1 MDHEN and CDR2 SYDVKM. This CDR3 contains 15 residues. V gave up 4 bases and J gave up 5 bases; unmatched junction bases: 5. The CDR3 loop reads CASSSGTVHNSPLHF. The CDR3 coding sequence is TGTGCCAGCAGTTCCGGGACAGTCCATAATTCACCCCTCCACTTT.

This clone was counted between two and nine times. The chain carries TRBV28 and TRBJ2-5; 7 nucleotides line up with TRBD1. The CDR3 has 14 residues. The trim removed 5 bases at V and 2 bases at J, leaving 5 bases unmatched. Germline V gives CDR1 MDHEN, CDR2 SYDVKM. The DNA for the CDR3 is TGTGCCAGCAGTGACCCGACAGGGCAAGAGACCCAGTACTTC. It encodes CASSDPTGQETQYF.

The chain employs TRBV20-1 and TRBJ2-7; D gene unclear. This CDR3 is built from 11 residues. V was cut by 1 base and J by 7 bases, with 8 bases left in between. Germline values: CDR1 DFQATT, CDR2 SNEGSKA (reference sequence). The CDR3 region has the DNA TGCAGTGCTAGAGGAGATCGGGAGCAGTACTTC. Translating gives CSARGDREQYF.

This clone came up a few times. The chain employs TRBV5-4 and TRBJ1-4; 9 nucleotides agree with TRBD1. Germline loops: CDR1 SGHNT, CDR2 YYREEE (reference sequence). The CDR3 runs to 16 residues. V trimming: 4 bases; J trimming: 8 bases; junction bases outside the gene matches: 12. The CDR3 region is CASSRDGGQGGEKLFF. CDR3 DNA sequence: TGTGCCAGCAGCCGTGATGGGGGACAGGGAGGCGAAAAACTGTTTTTT.

CDR3 in DNA: TGTGCCAGCAGTGACTTTAGACTAGCGGGCAACTCCTACAATGAGCAGTTCTTC. It encodes CASSDFRLAGNSYNEQFF. The chain employs TRBV25-1 and TRBJ2-1; 10 nucleotides align to TRBD2. Unmatched junction bases numbered 8, after V lost 3 bases and J lost 0 bases. The CDR3 runs to 18 residues. Germline CDR1 and CDR2: MGHDK and SYGVNS.

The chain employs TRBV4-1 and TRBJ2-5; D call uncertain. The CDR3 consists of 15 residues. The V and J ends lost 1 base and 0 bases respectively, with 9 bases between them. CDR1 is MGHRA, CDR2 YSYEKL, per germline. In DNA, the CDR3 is TGCGCCAGCAGCCAAGGGCTGGGCTACCAAGAGACCCAGTACTTC. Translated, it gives CASSQGLGYQETQYF.

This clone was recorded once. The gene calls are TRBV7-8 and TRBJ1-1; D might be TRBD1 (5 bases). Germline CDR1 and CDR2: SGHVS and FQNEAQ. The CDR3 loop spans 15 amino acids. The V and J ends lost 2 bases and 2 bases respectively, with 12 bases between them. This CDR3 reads CASSLNWDGNTEAFF. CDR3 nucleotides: TGTGCCAGCAGCTTAAATTGGGACGGAAACACTGAAGCTTTCTTT.

CDR3: CATSRDLAGGTDTQYF. The CDR3 DNA sequence: TGTGCCACCAGCAGAGATTTGGCGGGAGGGACAGATACGCAGTATTTT. This rearrangement joins TRBV15 to TRBJ2-3; 9 nucleotides line up with TRBD2. V was pared by 0 bases and J by 3 bases, with 4 bases of the junction left unmatched. The germline V gene has CDR1 LNHNV and CDR2 YYDKDF (reference sequence). The CDR3 is 16 amino acids. Supplemented by reference TRBV15 and TRBJ2-3, the full variable domain reads DAMVIQNPRYQVTQFGKPVTLSCSQTLNHNVMYWYQQKSSQAPKLLFHYYDKDFNNEADTPDNFQSRRPNTSFCFLDIRSPGLGDTAMYLCATSRDLAGGTDTQYFGPGTRLTVL.

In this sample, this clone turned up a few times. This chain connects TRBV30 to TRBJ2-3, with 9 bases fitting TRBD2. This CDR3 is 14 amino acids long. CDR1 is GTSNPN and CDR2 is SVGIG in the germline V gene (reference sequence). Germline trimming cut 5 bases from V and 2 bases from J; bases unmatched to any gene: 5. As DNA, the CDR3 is TGTGCCTGGGGTTCTAGCGGGAACACAGATACGCAGTATTTT. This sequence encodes CAWGSSGNTDTQYF.

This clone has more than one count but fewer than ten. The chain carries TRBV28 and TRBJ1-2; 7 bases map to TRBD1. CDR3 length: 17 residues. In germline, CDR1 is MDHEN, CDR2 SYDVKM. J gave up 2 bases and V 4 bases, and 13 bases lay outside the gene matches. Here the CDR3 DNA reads TGTGCCAGCAGTTCAACCGGGACAGAAGCCTCGAACTATGGCTACACCTTC. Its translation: CASSSTGTEASNYGYTF.

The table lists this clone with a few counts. The CDR3 sequence: CASSLAGGGDEQFF. DNA of the CDR3: TGTGCCAGCAGCTTAGCGGGAGGGGGCGATGAGCAGTTCTTC. The V call is TRBV7-2, the J call TRBJ2-1; D is perhaps TRBD1 or TRBD2 (7 bases each). With 0 bases removed from V and 8 bases from J, the gap between germline ends came to 11 bases. Germline-derived CDR1 and CDR2 are SGHTA and FQGNSA. This CDR3 has 14 amino acids.

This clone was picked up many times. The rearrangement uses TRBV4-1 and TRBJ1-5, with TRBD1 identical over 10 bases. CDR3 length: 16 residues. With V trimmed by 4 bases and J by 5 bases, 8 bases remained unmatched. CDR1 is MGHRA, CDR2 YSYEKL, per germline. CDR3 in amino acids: CASSRTQTGGDQPQHF. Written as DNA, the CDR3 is TGCGCCAGCAGCCGAACTCAGACAGGGGGCGATCAGCCCCAGCATTTT.

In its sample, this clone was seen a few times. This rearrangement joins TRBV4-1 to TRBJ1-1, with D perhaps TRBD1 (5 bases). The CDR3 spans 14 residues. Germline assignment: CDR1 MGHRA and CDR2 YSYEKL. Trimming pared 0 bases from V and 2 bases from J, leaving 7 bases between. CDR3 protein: CASSQDGGNTEAFF. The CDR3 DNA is TGCGCCAGCAGCCAAGATGGGGGAAACACTGAAGCTTTCTTT.

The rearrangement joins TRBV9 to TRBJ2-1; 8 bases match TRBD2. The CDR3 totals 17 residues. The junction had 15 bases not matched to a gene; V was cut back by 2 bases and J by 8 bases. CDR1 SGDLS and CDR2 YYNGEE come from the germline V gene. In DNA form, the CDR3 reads TGTGCCAGCAGCGTGTTAGATAGCGGGGAGGCTGGATATGAGCAGTTCTTC. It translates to CASSVLDSGEAGYEQFF.

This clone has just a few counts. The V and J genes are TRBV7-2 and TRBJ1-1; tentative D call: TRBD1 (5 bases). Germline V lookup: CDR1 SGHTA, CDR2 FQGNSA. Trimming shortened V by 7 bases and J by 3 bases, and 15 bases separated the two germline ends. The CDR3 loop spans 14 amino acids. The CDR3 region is CASTGTNRDTEAFF. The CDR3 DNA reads TGTGCCAGCACCGGGACCAACCGGGACACTGAAGCTTTCTTT.

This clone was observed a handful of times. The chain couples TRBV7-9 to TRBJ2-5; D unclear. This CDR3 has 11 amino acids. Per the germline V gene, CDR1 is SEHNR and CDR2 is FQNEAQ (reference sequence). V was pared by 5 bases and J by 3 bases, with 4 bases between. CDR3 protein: CASSEEETQYF. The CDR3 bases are TGTGCCAGCAGCGAGGAAGAGACCCAGTACTTC.

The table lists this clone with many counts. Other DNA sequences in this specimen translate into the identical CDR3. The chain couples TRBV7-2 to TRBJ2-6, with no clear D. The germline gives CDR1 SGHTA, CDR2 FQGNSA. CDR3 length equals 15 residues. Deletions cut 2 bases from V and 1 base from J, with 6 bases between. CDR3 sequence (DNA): TGTGCCAGCAGCTTAAAACTTTCTGGGGCCAACGTCCTGACTTTC. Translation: CASSLKLSGANVLTF.

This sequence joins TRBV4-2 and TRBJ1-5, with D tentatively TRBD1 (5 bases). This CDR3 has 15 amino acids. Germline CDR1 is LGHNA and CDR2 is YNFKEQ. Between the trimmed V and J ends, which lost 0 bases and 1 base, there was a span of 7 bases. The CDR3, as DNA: TGTGCCAGCAGCCAAGAGGGGGAGAGCAATCAGCCCCAGCATTTT. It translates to CASSQEGESNQPQHF.

CDR3: CASSKVGGELFF. The CDR3 bases are TGTGCCAGCAGCAAAGTGGGTGGGGAGCTGTTTTTT. The gene calls are TRBV11-2 and TRBJ2-2, with D unclear. CDR1 and CDR2 (germline): SGHAT, FQNNGV. Trimming stripped 5 bases from V and 8 bases from J, with 9 bases between. This CDR3 comprises 12 residues. The variable domain in full, completed from reference TRBV11-2 and TRBJ2-2, reads EAGVAQSPRYKIIEKRQSVAFWCNPISGHATLYWYQQILGQGPKLLIQFQNNGVVDDSQLPKDRFSAERLKGVDSTLKIQPAKLEDSAVYLCASSKVGGELFFGEGSRLTVL.

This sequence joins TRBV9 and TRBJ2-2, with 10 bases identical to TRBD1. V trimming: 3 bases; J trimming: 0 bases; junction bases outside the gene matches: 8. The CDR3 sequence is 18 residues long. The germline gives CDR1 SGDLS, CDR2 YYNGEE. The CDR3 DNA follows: TGTGCCAGCAGCGGCGGCAGGGACAGGGGTACGAACACCGGGGAGCTGTTTTTT. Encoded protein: CASSGGRDRGTNTGELFF.

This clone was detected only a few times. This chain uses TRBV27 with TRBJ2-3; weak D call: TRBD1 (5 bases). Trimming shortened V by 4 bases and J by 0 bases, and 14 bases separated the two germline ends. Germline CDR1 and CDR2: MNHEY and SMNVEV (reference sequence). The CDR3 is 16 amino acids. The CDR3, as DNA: TGTGCCAGCAGTTCCCAAGCTAGACAGAGCACAGATACGCAGTATTTT. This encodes CASSSQARQSTDTQYF.

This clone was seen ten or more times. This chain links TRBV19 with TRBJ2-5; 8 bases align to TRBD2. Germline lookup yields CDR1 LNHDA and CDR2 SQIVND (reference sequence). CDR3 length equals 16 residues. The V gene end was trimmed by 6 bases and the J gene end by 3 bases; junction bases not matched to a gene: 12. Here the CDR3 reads CASSPGRGRGEETQYF. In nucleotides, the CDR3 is TGTGCCAGTAGCCCCGGGAGGGGTAGGGGCGAAGAGACCCAGTACTTC.

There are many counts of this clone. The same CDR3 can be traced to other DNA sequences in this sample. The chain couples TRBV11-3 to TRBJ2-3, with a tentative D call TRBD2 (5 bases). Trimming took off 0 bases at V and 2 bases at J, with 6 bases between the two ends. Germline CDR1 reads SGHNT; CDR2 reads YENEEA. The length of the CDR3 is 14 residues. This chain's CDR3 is CASSLDGNTDTQYF. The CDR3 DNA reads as TGTGCCAGCAGCTTAGACGGGAACACAGATACGCAGTATTTT.

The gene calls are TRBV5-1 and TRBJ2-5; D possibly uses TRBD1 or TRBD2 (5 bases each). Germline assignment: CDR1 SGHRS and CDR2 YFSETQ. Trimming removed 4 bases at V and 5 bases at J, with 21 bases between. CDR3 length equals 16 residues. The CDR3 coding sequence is TGCGCCAGCAGCCGGGGCGGAGCCGAACGGGGCGAGACCCAGTACTTC. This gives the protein CASSRGGAERGETQYF.

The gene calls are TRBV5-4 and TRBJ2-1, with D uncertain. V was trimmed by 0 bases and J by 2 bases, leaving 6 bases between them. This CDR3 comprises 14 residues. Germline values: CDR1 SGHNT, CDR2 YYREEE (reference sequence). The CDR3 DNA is TGTGCCAGCAGCTTGGCCTTGCCCTACAATGAGCAGTTCTTC. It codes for CASSLALPYNEQFF.

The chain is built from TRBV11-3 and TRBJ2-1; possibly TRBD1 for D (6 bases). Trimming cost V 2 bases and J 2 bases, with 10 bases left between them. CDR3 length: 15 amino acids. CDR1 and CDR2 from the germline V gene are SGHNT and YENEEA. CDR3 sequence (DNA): TGTGCCAGCAGCTTAACTCCAGGGGCCTACAATGAGCAGTTCTTC. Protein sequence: CASSLTPGAYNEQFF.

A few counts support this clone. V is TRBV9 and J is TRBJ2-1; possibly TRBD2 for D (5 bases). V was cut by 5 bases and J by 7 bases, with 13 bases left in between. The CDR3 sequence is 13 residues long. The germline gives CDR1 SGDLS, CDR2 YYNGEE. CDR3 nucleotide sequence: TGTGCCAGCAGTGAGGGTTGGGGTAATGAGCAGTTCTTC. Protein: CASSEGWGNEQFF.